These 3 T cell receptor beta chains originate from one sample sequenced in a study of beta chain features in type 1 diabetes. Study-wide points: Shortening of TCRB CDR3s, moderate but significant, appeared in all four CD4+ subsets of Type 1 diabetes patients.

As every portion of the isolated RNA was reverse transcribed, the sequencing read expressed TCRB transcripts. The repertoire was sequenced with immunoSEQ multiplex PCR; TCRdb's copy has only in-frame clones and lacks some. In the table there are a few hundred thousand clones, approximately 15% of which are singletons. These receptors' targets are unknown. The material sequenced was naive CD4+ T cells from blood. All receptors derive from a man aged 25 to 40 with type 1 diabetes.

This clone was detected only a few times. V gene TRBV5-6 combines with J gene TRBJ2-1; 12 bases fit TRBD2. CDR3 length equals 15 residues. Germline loops: CDR1 SGHDT, CDR2 YYEEEE. J gave up 6 bases and V 0 bases, and 1 base lay outside the gene matches. DNA of the CDR3: TGTGCCAGCAGCTTGGGACTAGCGGGAGTCAATGAGCAGTTCTTC. Protein product: CASSLGLAGVNEQFF.

The table lists this clone with a few counts. V gene TRBV6-1 combines with J gene TRBJ2-1, with TRBD1 matching 8 bases. The V segment lost 3 bases and the J segment 7 bases; nucleotides outside the gene matches: 11. In germline, CDR1 is MNHNS, CDR2 SASEGT. This CDR3 spans 16 amino acids. CDR3 sequence reads: CASSDRHRGAGNEQFF. As DNA, the CDR3 is TGTGCCAGCAGTGATCGACACAGGGGGGCCGGGAATGAGCAGTTCTTC.

The table lists this clone with a count of one. This sequence joins TRBV4-1 and TRBJ1-2; D remains ambiguous. The V end was cut by 2 bases, the J end by 1 base, with 11 bases between. The germline CDR1 and CDR2 sequences are MGHRA and YSYEKL. The CDR3 extends over 15 amino acids. The CDR3 DNA follows: TGCGCCAGCAGCCAAAGCCCGTCGATTAACTATGGCTACACCTTC. Translated: CASSQSPSINYGYTF.